This T cell receptor beta chain stems from a study of blood T cell repertoires in COVID-19 (dated by TCRdb to the early 2020s). Regarding the complete study: Samples from collaborators originated in the United States, Italy and Spain and spanned both the acute and convalescent phases of COVID-19. The material from the prospective study consisted of cDNA or gDNA derived from T cells, B-cell-depleted T cells, or PBMCs. The dataset comprised deeply sampled blood TCRbeta repertoires from subjects exposed to, actively infected with, or recovered from COVID-19. A freely available public database, intended as a resource for researchers studying the immune response to SARS-CoV-2, is where the repertoires were released. Samples were obtained from the ongoing ImmuneRACE study (first 160 participants) and from roughly 1,300 subjects provided by 6 global collaborators. Nearly every sample came with metadata listing a de-identified subject ID, COVID-19 status, age in years and sex. HLA class I and class II types, where available, came from metadata supplied by the sample provider rather than from assay-based typing.

A distance of 22 bases separates the germline ends of V and J, which lose 5 bases and 5 bases respectively. The CDR3, from cysteine to phenylalanine, totals 16 residues. Only the CDR3 part of the read is kept: 48 bases, read in frame from the first base. The germline V gene provides CDR1 SQVTM and CDR2 ANQGSEA. On this clone itself: The antigen it recognizes is unknown. No qualities accompany the bases; no much larger clone lies one base away.

TCRbeta CDR3 regions were amplified from genomic DNA using the immunoSEQ Assay, a bias-controlled multiplex PCR. On the authors' methods: The number of nucleated cells in each sample was estimated from the amplification of reference gene primers within the assay. Sequence reads were collapsed and filtered to measure the absolute abundance of every unique TCRbeta CDR3 rearrangement. For each sample, productive Simpson clonality was calculated as the square root of Simpson's diversity index across productive rearrangements. The source is immuneACCESS, and TCRdb retained only in-frame sequences with V and J called. Part of the clones is not carried over; for the studies checked, unresolved V genes explain less than half of this, and the remainder is unexplained. V and J calls and clone size are copied from that table; D and trimming were computed from the DNA. The sample data list approximately 50,000 clones, and approximately 89% of these were observed just once. Roughly a quarter of the sample lies in the top ten.

Results and caveats for the whole study, not just this receptor: The quantity of clinical and demographic metadata differed by source and by participant and was supplied without curation.

Whole blood was collected in K2EDTA tubes by collaborating institutions according to the institutions' own protocols. For TCRbeta analysis, collaborators shipped samples as frozen whole blood, isolated PBMCs, or DNA extracted from either of those sample types. Sequenced material: peripheral blood. Recombination joined TRBV29-1 with TRBJ1-5, and the D gene may be TRBD1, 5 bases matching. This receptor was taken from a woman at least 80 years old with acute or convalescent COVID-19. The CDR3 loop reads CSVPLGWGLMDQPQHF. In nucleotides, the sequence is TGCAGCGTTCCTCTGGGGTGGGGACTAATGGATCAGCCCCAGCATTTT.